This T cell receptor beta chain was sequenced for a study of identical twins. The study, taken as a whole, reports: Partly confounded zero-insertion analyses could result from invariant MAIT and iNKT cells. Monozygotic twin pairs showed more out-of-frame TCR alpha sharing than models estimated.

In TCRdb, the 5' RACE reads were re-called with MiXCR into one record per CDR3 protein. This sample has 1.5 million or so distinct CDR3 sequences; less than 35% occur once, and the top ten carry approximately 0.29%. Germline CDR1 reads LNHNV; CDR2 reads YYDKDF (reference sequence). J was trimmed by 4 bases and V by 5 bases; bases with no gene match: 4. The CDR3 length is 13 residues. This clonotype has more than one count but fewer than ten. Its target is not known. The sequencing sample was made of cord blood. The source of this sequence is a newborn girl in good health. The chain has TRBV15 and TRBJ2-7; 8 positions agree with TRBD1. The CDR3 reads CATSRGQVYEQYF. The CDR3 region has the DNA TGTGCCACCAGCCGGGGACAGGTTTACGAGCAGTACTTC.